These T cell receptor beta chains were read from a single sample in a study of Ad26.COV2.S vaccination and SARS-CoV-2 variants. TCRdb's copy holds only in-frame clones and misses some; the assay was immunoSEQ multiplex PCR. The top ten clones hold 6.4% of a sample with 300,000 to 350,000 clones, approximately 90% of them seen once. Sequencing used peripheral blood, obtained in a trial of Ad26.COV2.S vaccine versus placebo. The source is a person aged 18-65 years who received the Ad26.COV2.S COVID-19 vaccine or a placebo. Each CDR3 is given with its conserved first and last residue. D genes are given only for firm matches. For some rows the clone size is stated as once, few or many, or as a class when expanded; others skip it.

d_call: NA
clone_size: NA
j_call: TRBJ1-4
v_call: TRBV11-2
cdr3_aa: CASSSTPKATNEKLFF
cdr3_nt: TGTGCCAGCAGCTCGACACCGAAAGCAACTAATGAAAAACTGTTTTTT

d_call: NA
clone_size: NA
j_call: TRBJ1-5
v_call: TRBV4-1
cdr3_aa: CASSQFGQTGNQPQHF
cdr3_nt: TGCGCCAGCAGCCAATTCGGACAGACGGGCAATCAGCCCCAGCATTTT

d_call: NA
clone_size: NA
j_call: TRBJ2-1
v_call: TRBV29-1
cdr3_aa: CSPRETGEGNEQFF
cdr3_nt: TGCAGCCCCCGAGAGACAGGGGAGGGCAATGAGCAGTTCTTC

d_call: NA
clone_size: NA
j_call: TRBJ2-3
v_call: TRBV19
cdr3_aa: CASSGTISTDTQYF
cdr3_nt: TGTGCCAGTAGTGGGACAATAAGCACAGATACGCAGTATTTT

d_call: NA
clone_size: NA
j_call: TRBJ2-7
v_call: TRBV5-1
cdr3_aa: CASYLGQRTYEQYF
cdr3_nt: TGCGCCAGCTACCTGGGGCAGCGGACCTACGAGCAGTACTTC

d_call: NA
clone_size: NA
j_call: TRBJ2-1
v_call: TRBV5-4
cdr3_aa: CASSLGGPGQLNEQFF
cdr3_nt: TGTGCCAGCAGCCTGGGCGGCCCCGGGCAGCTCAATGAGCAGTTCTTC

d_call: TRBD1
clone_size: NA
j_call: TRBJ1-3
v_call: TRBV6-1
cdr3_aa: CASSDGQGSSGNTIYF
cdr3_nt: TGTGCCAGCAGTGACGGACAGGGGAGCTCTGGAAACACCATATATTTT

d_call: TRBD1
clone_size: NA
j_call: TRBJ1-6
v_call: TRBV25-1
cdr3_aa: CASSEYRGHNSPLHF
cdr3_nt: TGTGCCAGCAGTGAATACAGGGGGCATAATTCACCCCTCCACTTT

d_call: NA
clone_size: NA
j_call: TRBJ1-5
v_call: TRBV6-5
cdr3_aa: CASSYSTNQPQHF
cdr3_nt: TGTGCCAGCAGTTACTCGACCAATCAGCCCCAGCATTTT

d_call: NA
clone_size: NA
j_call: TRBJ2-4
v_call: TRBV5-4
cdr3_aa: CASSREQENIQYF
cdr3_nt: TGTGCCAGCAGCCGGGAGCAGGAAAACATTCAGTACTTC

d_call: TRBD2
clone_size: once
j_call: TRBJ2-1
v_call: TRBV2
cdr3_aa: CASNERGRPFF
cdr3_nt: TGTGCCAGTAATGAGCGGGGGCGACCGTTCTTC

d_call: TRBD1
clone_size: NA
j_call: TRBJ1-2
v_call: TRBV2
cdr3_aa: CASRDRGDYGYTF
cdr3_nt: TGTGCCAGCAGAGACAGGGGGGACTATGGCTACACCTTC

d_call: NA
clone_size: NA
j_call: TRBJ1-4
v_call: TRBV6-6
cdr3_aa: CASTSKPITSEKLFF
cdr3_nt: TGTGCCAGCACCTCTAAGCCAATTACGTCTGAAAAACTGTTTTTT

d_call: NA
clone_size: NA
j_call: TRBJ2-5
v_call: TRBV11-2
cdr3_aa: CASSPGSQETQYF
cdr3_nt: TGTGCCAGCAGCCCAGGGTCCCAAGAGACCCAGTACTTC

d_call: TRBD1
clone_size: NA
j_call: TRBJ2-7
v_call: TRBV19
cdr3_aa: CASSTGQAFSYEQYF
cdr3_nt: TGTGCCAGTAGTACCGGACAGGCCTTCTCCTACGAGCAGTACTTC

d_call: TRBD1
clone_size: NA
j_call: TRBJ2-7
v_call: TRBV3-1/TRBV3-2
cdr3_aa: CASSPLGQAQYF
cdr3_nt: TGTGCCAGCAGCCCTCTCGGACAGGCTCAGTACTTC

d_call: NA
clone_size: NA
j_call: TRBJ2-1
v_call: TRBV19
cdr3_aa: CASSTPLGLRHEQFF
cdr3_nt: TGTGCCAGTAGTACCCCTCTCGGGCTGCGGCATGAGCAGTTCTTC

d_call: NA
clone_size: once
j_call: TRBJ1-1
v_call: TRBV5-1
cdr3_aa: CASSRSMITEAFF
cdr3_nt: TGCGCCAGCAGCCGTAGCATGATCACTGAAGCTTTCTTT

d_call: TRBD1
clone_size: NA
j_call: TRBJ1-1
v_call: TRBV28
cdr3_aa: CASSPTGENTEAFF
cdr3_nt: TGTGCCAGCAGTCCAACAGGGGAGAACACTGAAGCTTTCTTT

d_call: NA
clone_size: NA
j_call: TRBJ1-4
v_call: TRBV20-1
cdr3_aa: CSATRGEKLFF
cdr3_nt: TGCAGTGCCACCCGGGGAGAAAAACTGTTTTTT

d_call: TRBD2
clone_size: NA
j_call: TRBJ2-7
v_call: TRBV11-2
cdr3_aa: CASSMISGRTYEQYF
cdr3_nt: TGTGCCAGCAGCATGATTAGCGGGAGAACCTACGAGCAGTACTTC

d_call: NA
clone_size: NA
j_call: TRBJ2-7
v_call: TRBV30
cdr3_aa: CAWSTRYEQYF
cdr3_nt: TGTGCCTGGAGTACAAGATACGAGCAGTACTTC

d_call: TRBD2
clone_size: NA
j_call: TRBJ2-7
v_call: TRBV19
cdr3_aa: CASSNGAGAYEQYF
cdr3_nt: TGTGCCAGTAGTAACGGGGCGGGAGCATACGAGCAGTACTTC

d_call: NA
clone_size: NA
j_call: TRBJ2-1
v_call: TRBV7-3
cdr3_aa: CASTIDRSSYNEQFF
cdr3_nt: TGTGCCAGCACCATCGACAGGAGCTCCTACAATGAGCAGTTCTTC

d_call: NA
clone_size: NA
j_call: TRBJ1-1
v_call: TRBV7-2
cdr3_aa: CASSLAWGYMNTEAFF
cdr3_nt: TGTGCCAGCAGCTTAGCATGGGGGTACATGAACACTGAAGCTTTCTTT

d_call: NA
clone_size: NA
j_call: TRBJ1-3
v_call: TRBV7-8
cdr3_aa: CASSLERWLTTGNTIYF
cdr3_nt: TGTGCCAGCAGCTTAGAGCGTTGGTTGACGACTGGAAACACCATATATTTT

d_call: NA
clone_size: NA
j_call: TRBJ2-3
v_call: TRBV5-1
cdr3_aa: CASSLGVVVGTDTQYF
cdr3_nt: TGCGCCAGCAGCTTGGGTGTCGTCGTTGGCACAGATACGCAGTATTTT

d_call: NA
clone_size: NA
j_call: TRBJ1-6
v_call: TRBV12-3/TRBV12-4
cdr3_aa: CASSSYPPLHF
cdr3_nt: TGTGCCAGCAGTTCTTATCCACCCCTCCACTTT

d_call: NA
clone_size: few
j_call: TRBJ1-2
v_call: TRBV9
cdr3_aa: CASSVMTRGDGYTF
cdr3_nt: TGTGCCAGCAGCGTAATGACGCGGGGGGATGGCTACACCTTC

d_call: NA
clone_size: NA
j_call: TRBJ2-7
v_call: TRBV5-1
cdr3_aa: CASSFDGYEQYF
cdr3_nt: TGCGCCAGCAGCTTTGACGGCTACGAGCAGTACTTC

d_call: NA
clone_size: NA
j_call: TRBJ1-1
v_call: TRBV7-3
cdr3_aa: CASSLDGTLNTEAFF
cdr3_nt: TGTGCCAGCAGCTTAGACGGGACCTTGAACACTGAAGCTTTCTTT

d_call: NA
clone_size: NA
j_call: TRBJ1-5
v_call: TRBV25-1
cdr3_aa: CASSPTGNQPQHF
cdr3_nt: TGTGCCAGCAGCCCAACGGGGAATCAGCCCCAGCATTTT

d_call: TRBD1
clone_size: once
j_call: TRBJ2-5
v_call: TRBV29-1
cdr3_aa: CSARKGGLGETQYF
cdr3_nt: TGCAGCGCCCGCAAAGGGGGCTTAGGGGAGACCCAGTACTTC

d_call: NA
clone_size: NA
j_call: TRBJ1-5
v_call: TRBV4-3
cdr3_aa: CASSQADSGQPQHF
cdr3_nt: TGCGCCAGCAGCCAAGCAGATTCAGGTCAGCCCCAGCATTTT

d_call: NA
clone_size: NA
j_call: TRBJ1-2
v_call: TRBV18
cdr3_aa: CASSPRSGDGYTF
cdr3_nt: TGTGCCAGCTCACCACGGTCGGGGGATGGCTACACCTTC

d_call: NA
clone_size: NA
j_call: TRBJ1-1
v_call: TRBV4-2
cdr3_aa: CASSQGDYVRMNTEAFF
cdr3_nt: TGTGCCAGCAGCCAAGGGGACTATGTGCGAATGAACACTGAAGCTTTCTTT

d_call: TRBD1
clone_size: NA
j_call: TRBJ1-2
v_call: TRBV6-5
cdr3_aa: CASSFQGAGYTF
cdr3_nt: TGTGCCAGCAGTTTCCAGGGGGCCGGCTACACCTTC

d_call: NA
clone_size: NA
j_call: TRBJ2-7
v_call: TRBV30
cdr3_aa: CASGGGSYEQYF
cdr3_nt: TGTGCCTCTGGAGGGGGGTCCTACGAGCAGTACTTC

d_call: NA
clone_size: NA
j_call: TRBJ2-2
v_call: TRBV6-2/TRBV6-3
cdr3_aa: CASSYPDRLETGELFF
cdr3_nt: TGTGCCAGCAGTTACCCAGACAGGTTGGAGACCGGGGAGCTGTTTTTT

d_call: NA
clone_size: NA
j_call: TRBJ1-5
v_call: TRBV6-2/TRBV6-3
cdr3_aa: CASSYSGWFDQPQHF
cdr3_nt: TGTGCCAGCAGTTACTCGGGGTGGTTCGATCAGCCCCAGCATTTT

d_call: NA
clone_size: NA
j_call: TRBJ2-1
v_call: TRBV7-9
cdr3_aa: CASSLLEYNEQFF
cdr3_nt: TGTGCCAGCAGCTTACTAGAATACAATGAGCAGTTCTTC

d_call: NA
clone_size: NA
j_call: TRBJ1-3
v_call: TRBV19
cdr3_aa: CASSMGSLGNTIYF
cdr3_nt: TGTGCCAGTAGTATGGGAAGTCTTGGAAACACCATATATTTT

d_call: TRBD1
clone_size: NA
j_call: TRBJ1-1
v_call: TRBV9
cdr3_aa: CASSERQGASEAFF
cdr3_nt: TGTGCCAGCAGCGAAAGACAGGGGGCGAGTGAAGCTTTCTTT

d_call: TRBD1
clone_size: once
j_call: TRBJ1-6
v_call: TRBV7-2
cdr3_aa: CASSSRTGYNSPLHF
cdr3_nt: TGTGCCAGCAGCTCCCGGACAGGGTATAATTCACCCCTCCACTTT

d_call: TRBD1
clone_size: NA
j_call: TRBJ1-4
v_call: TRBV7-6
cdr3_aa: CASSLLTGPNEKLFF
cdr3_nt: TGTGCCAGCAGCCTACTGACAGGGCCTAATGAAAAACTGTTTTTT

d_call: NA
clone_size: NA
j_call: TRBJ2-3
v_call: TRBV9
cdr3_aa: CASSESASGTDTQYF
cdr3_nt: TGTGCCAGCAGTGAGTCGGCTAGCGGCACAGATACGCAGTATTTT

d_call: NA
clone_size: once
j_call: TRBJ1-1
v_call: TRBV30
cdr3_aa: CAWSVLTGNTEAFF
cdr3_nt: TGTGCCTGGAGTGTACTGACAGGGAACACTGAAGCTTTCTTT

d_call: TRBD2
clone_size: NA
j_call: TRBJ2-7
v_call: TRBV7-3
cdr3_aa: CASSSPQGLTGTSDPRGFEQYF
cdr3_nt: TGTGCCAGCAGCTCCCCCCAGGGGCTTACCGGGACTAGCGATCCAAGGGGGTTCGAGCAGTACTTC

d_call: TRBD2
clone_size: few
j_call: TRBJ2-2
v_call: TRBV10-2
cdr3_aa: CASMVAGGPTGELFF
cdr3_nt: TGCGCCAGCATGGTTGCGGGGGGGCCGACCGGGGAGCTGTTTTTT

d_call: TRBD1
clone_size: NA
j_call: TRBJ1-6
v_call: TRBV6-2/TRBV6-3
cdr3_aa: CASSQWTGGSPLHF
cdr3_nt: TGTGCCAGCAGCCAATGGACAGGGGGTTCTCCCCTCCACTTT

d_call: NA
clone_size: few
j_call: TRBJ2-7
v_call: TRBV4-1
cdr3_aa: CASSQKLQNEQYF
cdr3_nt: TGCGCCAGCAGCCAGAAACTTCAGAACGAGCAGTACTTC

d_call: NA
clone_size: NA
j_call: TRBJ1-1
v_call: TRBV6-5
cdr3_aa: CASSPGGQINTEAFF
cdr3_nt: TGTGCCAGCAGTCCGGGCGGACAGATTAACACTGAAGCTTTCTTT